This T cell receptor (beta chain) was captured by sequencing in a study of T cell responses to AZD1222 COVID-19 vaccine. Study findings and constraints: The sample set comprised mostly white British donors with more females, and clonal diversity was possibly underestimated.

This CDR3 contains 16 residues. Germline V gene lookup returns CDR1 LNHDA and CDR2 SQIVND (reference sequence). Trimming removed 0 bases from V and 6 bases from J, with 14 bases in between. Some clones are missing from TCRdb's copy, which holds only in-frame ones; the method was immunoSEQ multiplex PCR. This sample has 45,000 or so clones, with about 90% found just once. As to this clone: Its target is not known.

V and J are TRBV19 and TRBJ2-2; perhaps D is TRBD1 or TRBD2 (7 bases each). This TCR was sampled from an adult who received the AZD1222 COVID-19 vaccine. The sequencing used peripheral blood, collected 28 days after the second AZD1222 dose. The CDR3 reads CASSIEAGGEAGELFF. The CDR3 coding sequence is TGTGCCAGTAGTATAGAAGCAGGGGGGGAGGCCGGGGAGCTGTTTTTT.